Below, one T cell receptor beta chain is given with its context. Its matching antigen is unknown. The data are from a study of T cell repertoires in cytomegalovirus infection. Study-wide context: Recently identified HLA-C-restricted CMV epitopes were among the peptides used.

Study-level results: HLA-C-restricted CMV clonotypes gave the most frequent clonotype in two of eight donors.

TCRdb independently ran MiXCR on the reads; one entry per CDR3 protein. The sample consists of 150,000 or so distinct CDR3 sequences, 20% to 25% of them appearing once. Material: CD8+ T cells from cultured PBMCs, obtained from culture after CMV antigen stimulation. The origin of this receptor is a human donor in good health (CMV status not recorded). Some clones in this sample may be carry-over from other donors' samples.

The CDR3 sequence: CASSERRGADGYTF. In DNA form, the CDR3 reads TGTGCCAGCAGTGAACGGCGGGGGGCAGATGGCTACACCTTC. V gene TRBV6-1 combines with J gene TRBJ1-2; tentative D call: TRBD1 (6 bases). This CDR3 spans 14 amino acids. V gave up 2 bases and J gave up 6 bases, with 13 bases separating them. Germline V CDR1 and CDR2: MNHNS, SASEGT.